This T cell receptor (beta chain) was sequenced for a study of response to subunit inactivated influenza vaccine. Broader study findings: The authors put forward the suggestion that each seasonal influenza vaccination may bring in only a limited number of new T cells.

The CDR3 extends over 15 amino acids. CDR1 is MNHEY and CDR2 is SVGAGI in the germline V gene. With 4 bases removed from V and 8 bases from J, the gap between germline ends came to 18 bases. This clonotype was picked up many times. The antigen is not known. A single record per CDR3 protein comes from TCRdb applying MiXCR to the RT-PCR reads. Of over 150,000 distinct CDR3 sequences listed, about 10% are singletons. Source: CD8+ T cells sorted from PBMCs, taken less than 30 months after vaccination. This sequence joins TRBV6-5 and TRBJ2-1, with D perhaps assigned TRBD1 or TRBD2 (5 bases each). The source of this sequence is a man aged 45 to 70 who received an inactivated influenza vaccine. The CDR3 is CASSFFDGAADEQFF. Here the CDR3 DNA reads TGTGCCAGCAGTTTCTTTGACGGGGCCGCGGATGAGCAGTTCTTC.